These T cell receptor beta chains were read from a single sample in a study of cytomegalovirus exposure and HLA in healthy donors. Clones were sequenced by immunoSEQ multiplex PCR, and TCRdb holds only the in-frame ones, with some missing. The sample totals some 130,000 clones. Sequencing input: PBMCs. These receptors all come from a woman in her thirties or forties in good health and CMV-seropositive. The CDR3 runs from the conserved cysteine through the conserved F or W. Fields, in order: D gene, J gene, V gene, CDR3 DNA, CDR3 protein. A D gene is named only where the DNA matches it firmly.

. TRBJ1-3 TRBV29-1 TGCAGCGTTGCCACTAGCTCTGGAAACACCATATATTTT CSVATSSGNTIYF
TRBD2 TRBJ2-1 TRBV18 TGTGCCAGCCGACCTACCCCTGCGGGAGGGAGTGGTGAGCAGTTCTTC CASRPTPAGGSGEQFF
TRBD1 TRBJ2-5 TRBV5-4 TGTGCCAGCAGCTTGATGCAGGGGGCCGCGGAGACCCAGTACTTC CASSLMQGAAETQYF
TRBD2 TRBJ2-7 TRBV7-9 TGTGCCAGCAGTCGTCCATCTAGCGGGAGTTTCTCCTACGAGCAGTACTTC CASSRPSSGSFSYEQYF
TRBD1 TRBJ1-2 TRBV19 TGTGCCAGTAGCAATCAAAGGGACAGACTCTATGGCTACACCTTC CASSNQRDRLYGYTF
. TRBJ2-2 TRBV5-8 TGTGCCAGCAGTCATGCGATGAGGGCCGGGGAGCTGTTTTTT CASSHAMRAGELFF
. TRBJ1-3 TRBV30 TGTGCCTGGAGTGTTCGGGGTCCAGGAAACACCATATATTTT CAWSVRGPGNTIYF
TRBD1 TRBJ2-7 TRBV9 TGTGCCAGCAGCCCGGGACAGTCCTACGAGCAGTACTTC CASSPGQSYEQYF
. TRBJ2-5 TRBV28 TGTGCCAGCAGTTCGATCGGGAAAATGGAGACCCAGTACTTC CASSSIGKMETQYF
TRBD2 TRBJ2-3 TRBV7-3 TGTGCCAGCAGCTTAAGGAGACTAGCGGGAGGAGGGACAGATACGCAGTATTTT CASSLRRLAGGGTDTQYF
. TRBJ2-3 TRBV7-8 TGTGCCAGCACCACCTTAGAGGGAGATACGCAGTATTTT CASTTLEGDTQYF
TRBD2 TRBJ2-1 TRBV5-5 TGTGCCAGCAGCTACCGGACTAGCGGGATAAACAATGAGCAGTTCTTC CASSYRTSGINNEQFF
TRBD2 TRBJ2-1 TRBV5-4 TGTGCCAGCTCGACTAGCGGGTGGAATGAGCAGTTCTTC CASSTSGWNEQFF
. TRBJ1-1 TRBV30 TGTGCCTGGAGGGGGAGGAACAGGGAAGCTTTCTTT CAWRGRNREAFF
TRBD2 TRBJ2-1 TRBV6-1 TGTGCCAGCAGTGAGATAGCGGGGATGGGGTATGAGCAGTTCTTC CASSEIAGMGYEQFF
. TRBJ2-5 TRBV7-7 TGTGCTAGCAGCTCGATCGGGGAAGCGCAGACCCAGTACTTC CASSSIGEAQTQYF
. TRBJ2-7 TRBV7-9 TGTGCCAGCAGCTTAGCTGCGGGAAGCTCCTACGAGCAGTACTTC CASSLAAGSSYEQYF
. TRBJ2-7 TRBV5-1 TGCGCCAGCAGCTGGCCGACAGTCACCTACGAGCAGTACTTC CASSWPTVTYEQYF
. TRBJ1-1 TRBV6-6 TGTGCCAGCACCAAAGGACATAACACTGAAGCTTTCTTT CASTKGHNTEAFF
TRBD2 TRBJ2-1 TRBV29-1 TGCAGCGTTGACCCCCTAGCGGTAGACAATGAGCAGTTCTTC CSVDPLAVDNEQFF